The TCR beta chain under discussion was sequenced for a study of blood T cells in healthy people across ages. Study results and limitations: The recorded TCR beta diversity per million T cells decreased in a roughly linear manner with age.

As to this clonotype: The antigen remains unidentified.

The sample providers were healthy Caucasian people from Russia, aged roughly 6 to 95. Peripheral blood from each donor was collected in a volume of about 10 milliliters. The CDR3 sequence is 13 residues long. V shed 5 bases and J shed 4 bases, with 11 bases lying between them. Germline V gene sequence: CDR1 SEHNR, CDR2 FQNEAQ (reference sequence). The authors ran a second PCR of 7 to 11 cycles using a sample-barcoded 5' primer and a J-beta primer mix. TCRdb recomputed calls from the 5' RACE reads with MiXCR, one row per CDR3 protein. The table records about 1,400,000 distinct CDR3 sequences, 35% to 45% of them present only once.

This TCR was recovered from a woman younger than 35 in good health. The rearrangement uses TRBV7-9 and TRBJ1-2; possibly TRBD1 for D (5 bases). The specimen sequenced was blood. CDR3 loop: CASSAGNSYGYTF. For the CDR3, the DNA is TGTGCCAGCAGCGCAGGGAATTCCTATGGCTACACCTTC.